The T cell receptor beta chain described here comes from a study of T cells in Graves' hyperthyroidism and ophthalmopathy. For the study at large: Before any treatment, at initial diagnosis, peripheral blood was collected. Notes on the study in general: The model anticipated ophthalmopathy a median approximately 6.6 months pre-onset.

Patients between 18 and 65 years old had hyperthyroidism, newly diagnosed and lasting under 2 months. PBMCs were sourced from approximately 10 ml fresh peripheral blood. Amplification yielded TCR beta CDR3 regions, with RNA transcripts as the source. The TCR CDR3 was amplified in a first-round RT-PCR using the HTBI primer set. One entry per CDR3 protein, called by TCRdb with MiXCR from the multiplex PCR reads. The sample contains under 130,000 distinct CDR3 sequences, over 45% of which appear only once. A word on this clonotype: The antigen is not known.

Germline V CDR1 and CDR2: SEHNR, FQNEAQ (reference sequence). The junction had 7 bases not matched to a gene; V was cut back by 7 bases and J by 9 bases. The CDR3 has 14 amino acids. Specimen: blood. The clonotype was recovered from a man in his forties or fifties with Graves' hyperthyroidism. The J gene is TRBJ2-1, the V gene TRBV7-9; TRBD1 matches 12 bases. CDR3 sequence (DNA): TGTGCCAGCAATCCGGGACAGGGGGCTTTTGAGCAGTTCTTC. Protein product: CASNPGQGAFEQFF. Combining the CDR3 with reference TRBV7-9 and TRBJ2-1 gives the whole variable domain DTGVSQNPRHKITKRGQNVTFRCDPISEHNRLYWYRQTLGQGPEFLTYFQNEAQLEKSRLLSDRFSAERPKGSFSTLEIQRTEQGDSAMYLCASNPGQGAFEQFFGPGTRLTVL.